A single sample is the source of the 15 T cell receptor beta chains below, sequenced in a study of early T cells in non-severe SARS-CoV-2 infection. TCRdb reprocessed the 5' RACE reads with MiXCR, giving one entry per CDR3 protein. The repertoire has roughly 61,000 distinct CDR3 sequences, about 12% of them found once; the top ten carry almost 9.5%. The sequencing used whole blood, collected at baseline. Receptors were obtained from an adult who was a healthcare worker with PCR-confirmed SARS-CoV-2 infection or an uninfected control (not recorded which).

The chain carries TRBV28 and TRBJ1-1; a possible D gene is TRBD1 (5 bases). The ends were cut back, 3 bases at V and 2 bases at J, with 10 bases in the middle. Per germline, CDR1 MDHEN and CDR2 SYDVKM. The CDR3 is made up of 14 amino acids. CDR3 loop: CASSFWGRNTEAFF. The CDR3, as DNA: TGTGCCAGCAGTTTTTGGGGCCGAAACACTGAAGCTTTCTTT. Complete variable domain (other parts from reference TRBV28 and TRBJ1-1): DVKVTQSSRYLVKRTGEKVFLECVQDMDHENMFWYRQDPGLGLRLIYFSYDVKMKEKGDIPEGYSVSREKKERFSLILESASTNQTSMYLCASSFWGRNTEAFFGQGTRLTVV.

The rearrangement joins TRBV7-9 to TRBJ1-3; no reliable D call. This CDR3 is built from 12 residues. CDR1 and CDR2 from the germline V gene are SEHNR and FQNEAQ (reference sequence). The DNA of the CDR3 is TGTGCGACGGGCAACTCTGGAAACACCATATATTTT. The encoded protein is CATGNSGNTIYF. Drawing the rest from reference TRBV7-9 and TRBJ1-3, the complete variable domain is DTGVSQNPRHKITKRGQNVTFRCDPISEHNRLYWYRQTLGQGPEFLTYFQNEAQLEKSRLLSDRFSAERPKGSFSTLEIQRTEQGDSAMYLCATGNSGNTIYFGEGSWLTVV.

This clonotype was seen a few times. V usage is TRBV11-1 and J usage is TRBJ2-5; 8 bases are shared with TRBD2. The CDR3 extends over 15 amino acids. J lost 7 bases, V lost 4 bases, and 11 bases had no gene match. The germline V gene encodes CDR1 SGHAT and CDR2 FQDESV (reference sequence). The CDR3 sequence: CASSSRDGAGGTQYF. The CDR3 coding sequence is TGTGCCAGCAGCTCCCGGGACGGTGCGGGAGGGACCCAGTACTTC.

This clonotype is large. V and J are TRBV7-9 and TRBJ2-5; D is uncertain. Germline loops: CDR1 SEHNR, CDR2 FQNEAQ (reference sequence). The CDR3 runs 14 residues. The V end lost 5 bases, the J end lost 2 bases, and 12 bases lay between the germline ends. The CDR3 is CASSREPRQETQYF. DNA for the CDR3: TGTGCCAGCAGCCGCGAACCCCGGCAAGAGACCCAGTACTTC.

This clonotype was detected a few times. J is TRBJ2-1 and V is TRBV12-3 or TRBV12-4; TRBD2 matches at 10 bases. CDR3 length: 20 amino acids. V lost 6 bases to trimming and J lost 0 bases; unmatched junction nucleotides: 17. CDR3 nucleotide sequence: TGTGCCAGCAGCCCGTCAGGTCTAGCGGGGGACCGACTCTCCTACAATGAGCAGTTCTTC. Its protein product is CASSPSGLAGDRLSYNEQFF.

The V and J genes are TRBV12-3 or TRBV12-4 and TRBJ2-7; D tentatively reads TRBD1 or TRBD2 (6 bases each). V was shortened by 6 bases and J by 4 bases, with 16 bases between the two germline ends. The length of the CDR3 is 14 residues. The CDR3 sequence is CASSRVGGKYEQYF. CDR3 sequence (DNA): TGTGCCAGCAGCCGAGTAGGGGGGAAGTACGAGCAGTACTTC.

The rearrangement links TRBV30 to TRBJ2-7, with D unresolved. The CDR3 runs 17 residues. Germline V gene lookup returns CDR1 GTSNPN and CDR2 SVGIG (reference sequence). Trimming shortened V by 2 bases and J by 1 base, and 21 bases separated the two germline ends. CDR3 sequence: CAWSPTPLGPYSYEQYF. CDR3 in DNA: TGTGCCTGGAGTCCAACCCCCCTGGGCCCGTATTCCTACGAGCAGTACTTC.

This sequence joins TRBV29-1 and TRBJ1-2; no reliable D call. Germline V gene lookup returns CDR1 SQVTM and CDR2 ANQGSEA. Trimming cost V 6 bases and J 3 bases, with 11 bases left between them. The CDR3 length is 12 residues. CDR3 in amino acids: CSVVGQDYGYTF. The CDR3 bases are TGCAGCGTGGTCGGCCAGGACTATGGCTACACCTTC.

This clonotype was seen more than once but under ten times. V gene TRBV9 combines with J gene TRBJ2-1; 11 bases are a match to TRBD2. The trim removed 4 bases at V and 4 bases at J, leaving 10 bases unmatched. The CDR3 extends over 17 amino acids. Germline V gene data show CDR1 as SGDLS and CDR2 as YYNGEE. CDR3 residues: CASSLTGLADLYNEQFF. For the CDR3, the DNA is TGTGCCAGCAGCCTCACGGGACTAGCGGACCTATACAATGAGCAGTTCTTC.

The genes are TRBV5-1 and TRBJ2-1; TRBD1 aligns across 8 bases. Germline V lookup: CDR1 SGHRS, CDR2 YFSETQ. Losses at the gene ends were 4 bases for V and 2 bases for J; bases not matched to a gene: 2. This CDR3 contains 14 residues. CDR3 sequence (DNA): TGCGCCAGCAGCCCGACAGGGGCCTACAATGAGCAGTTCTTC. It is translated as CASSPTGAYNEQFF.

This clonotype was observed a few times. The rearrangement uses TRBV5-4 and TRBJ2-7, with 9 bases lining up with TRBD2. Trimming removed 4 bases from V and 3 bases from J; junction bases left unmatched: 11. Germline V gene data show CDR1 as SGHNT and CDR2 as YYREEE (reference sequence). CDR3 length: 16 residues. This chain's CDR3 is CASSRRREGRGYEQYF. The CDR3 region has the DNA TGTGCCAGCAGCCGAAGGCGGGAGGGCCGTGGCTACGAGCAGTACTTC.

This clonotype occurred many times. V gene TRBV20-1 combines with J gene TRBJ2-7; unclear D gene. This CDR3 has 15 amino acids. The ends were cut back, 1 base at V and 0 bases at J, with 13 bases in the middle. Germline V gene lookup returns CDR1 DFQATT and CDR2 SNEGSKA (reference sequence). CDR3 residues: CSARVEGPRSYEQYF. The DNA of the CDR3 is TGCAGTGCTAGAGTGGAAGGCCCTCGCTCCTACGAGCAGTACTTC.

This clonotype was seen at least ten times. V gene TRBV6-5 combines with J gene TRBJ1-5, with unresolved D. The V gene lost 6 bases and the J gene lost 3 bases, with 9 bases spanning the gap. The germline V gene has CDR1 MNHEY and CDR2 SVGAGI. The CDR3 totals 13 residues. CDR3: CASSPAPNQPQHF. The CDR3 bases are TGTGCCAGCAGCCCGGCCCCCAATCAGCCCCAGCATTTT.

The rearrangement joins TRBV12-3 or TRBV12-4 to TRBJ1-5; D gene uncertain. V was clipped by 4 bases and J by 5 bases, with 3 bases between them. This CDR3 has 11 amino acids. The CDR3 reads CASSSHQPQHF. The CDR3, as DNA: TGTGCCAGCAGTTCACATCAGCCCCAGCATTTT.

This clonotype was counted only a few times. V and J are TRBV6-2 or TRBV6-3 and TRBJ2-7, with 8 bases identical to TRBD2. Germline-derived CDR1 and CDR2 are MNHEY and SVGEGT. V lost 7 bases, J lost 4 bases, and 9 bases stayed unmatched. CDR3 length: 14 residues. CDR3 loop: CASTGGTRIYEQYF. The CDR3 nucleotides read TGTGCCAGCACCGGGGGGACTAGGATATACGAGCAGTACTTC.